The 31 T cell receptor beta chains below all came from one sample that was sequenced in a study of T cells after yellow fever vaccination. TCRdb passed the 5' RACE reads through MiXCR, listing each CDR3 protein once. The sample yields 250,000 or so distinct CDR3 sequences, 3.6% seen once. The source was PBMCs, collected 15 days after the yellow fever booster vaccination. The source of these receptors is a man younger than 30 who received the YFV17D yellow fever vaccine.

This clonotype was observed at least ten times. This rearrangement joins TRBV7-6 to TRBJ1-2, with D possibly TRBD1 on 5 matching bases. The CDR3 length is 15 residues. The V gene's germline CDR1 is SGHVS and CDR2 FNYEAQ. Trimming stripped 2 bases from V and 3 bases from J, with 13 bases between. The CDR3: CASSLKGYGYYGYTF. The CDR3 bases are TGTGCCAGCAGCTTAAAGGGGTACGGCTACTATGGCTACACCTTC.

This clonotype was counted at least ten times. This chain connects TRBV20-1 to TRBJ2-5; possibly TRBD2 for D (6 bases). This CDR3 has 13 residues. From germline, CDR1 is DFQATT and CDR2 SNEGSKA (reference sequence). V lost 2 bases to trimming and J lost 1 base, with 8 bases between them. CDR3 DNA: TGCAGTGCTAGAAGGAGGGGCCAAGAGACCCAGTACTTC. Translated, it gives CSARRRGQETQYF.

This clonotype appeared many times. This chain uses TRBV5-1 with TRBJ2-1; 13 positions agree with TRBD2. The CDR3 has 17 residues. Germline CDR1 and CDR2: SGHRS and YFSETQ. Trimming took 0 bases from V and 6 from J; bases not matched to a gene: 6. CDR3 protein: CASSLAPGTSGTNEQFF. The CDR3 coding sequence is TGCGCCAGCAGCTTGGCGCCCGGGACTAGCGGGACCAATGAGCAGTTCTTC.

This clonotype was recorded a few times. The genes are TRBV2 and TRBJ1-1; D might be TRBD1 (5 bases). Trimming left V 1 base short and J 1 base short, with 19 bases between. CDR3 size: 18 residues. Germline loops: CDR1 SNHLY, CDR2 FYNNEI. As DNA, the CDR3 is TGTGCCAGCAGTGAAGATGGGCGATCCGGGACGGGGAACACTGAAGCTTTCTTT. It yields the protein CASSEDGRSGTGNTEAFF.

This chain joins TRBV12-3 or TRBV12-4 and TRBJ1-5; no clear D. V was pared by 5 bases and J by 2 bases, with 4 bases between. The CDR3 totals 12 residues. The CDR3 is CASSLCNQPQHF. In DNA, the CDR3 is TGTGCCAGCAGTCTTTGCAATCAGCCCCAGCATTTT.

This clonotype was observed at least ten times. The V gene is TRBV7-8, the J gene TRBJ2-7; TRBD1 matches at 8 bases. This CDR3 has 17 residues. Germline CDR1 reads SGHVS; CDR2 reads FQNEAQ. Germline trimming cut 5 bases from V and 0 bases from J; bases unmatched to any gene: 12. DNA for the CDR3: TGTGCCAGCAGCGTTACTTGGACAGGGATTAGCTCCTACGAGCAGTACTTC. Protein sequence: CASSVTWTGISSYEQYF.

This clonotype was seen ten or more times. The rearrangement joins TRBV7-9 to TRBJ2-3; TRBD2 matches 11 bases. The CDR3 is 16 residues long. The germline gives CDR1 SEHNR, CDR2 FQNEAQ (reference sequence). The trim removed 7 bases at V and 2 bases at J, leaving 8 bases unmatched. The CDR3 bases are TGTGCCAGCATGATGCGACTAGCGGGGATCACAGATACGCAGTATTTT. Translation gives CASMMRLAGITDTQYF.

There are many counts of this clonotype. The chain combines TRBV7-2 with TRBJ1-5; the D is unclear. Germline lookup yields CDR1 SGHTA and CDR2 FQGNSA. The CDR3 runs to 14 residues. V was pared by 6 bases and J by 5 bases, with 14 bases between. The DNA of the CDR3 is TGTGCCAGCAGGGGGAGTGGGGTGGATCAGCCCCAGCATTTT. Amino acids: CASRGSGVDQPQHF.

This clonotype was detected only once. A much larger clone differs by one base, so this may be a read error. This rearrangement joins TRBV29-1 to TRBJ2-1; 9 bases line up with TRBD1. Germline V gives CDR1 SQVTM, CDR2 ANQGSEA. This CDR3 is 15 amino acids long. CDR3 nucleotides: TGCAGCGTTAGGGACAGGGCGAGCTCCTACAATGGGCAGTTCTTC. Protein: CSVRDRASSYNGQFF.

This clonotype was counted at least ten times. V and J are TRBV4-3 and TRBJ2-3; 9 bases are shared with TRBD2. Germline V lookup: CDR1 LGHNA, CDR2 YSLEER. Trimming cost V 0 bases and J 2 bases; bases outside gene matches: 6. The CDR3 is 17 amino acids. The CDR3 DNA sequence: TGCGCCAGCAGCCAAGATAACCGCGGGGGGGCCACAGATACGCAGTATTTT. This encodes CASSQDNRGGATDTQYF.

This chain joins TRBV4-2 and TRBJ1-2, with unresolved D. Trimming removed 4 bases from V and 4 bases from J, with 16 bases in between. CDR1 LGHNA and CDR2 YNFKEQ come from the germline V gene. The CDR3 is 15 residues long. This CDR3 is CASSPPARAAYGYTF. CDR3 bases: TGTGCCAGCAGCCCCCCGGCAAGGGCCGCCTATGGCTACACCTTC.

This clonotype was seen at least ten times. The V and J genes are TRBV2 and TRBJ2-3; perhaps TRBD1 as D (5 bases). This CDR3 spans 18 amino acids. Germline V gene data show CDR1 as SNHLY and CDR2 as FYNNEI. Trimming pared 7 bases from V and 0 bases from J, leaving 23 bases between. CDR3 in DNA: TGTGCCAGCACCGAAACAACCTTAATGGGGCCCAGCACAGATACGCAGTATTTT. It translates to CASTETTLMGPSTDTQYF.

This clonotype was observed many times. The chain combines TRBV4-3 with TRBJ2-3, with 11 bases identical to TRBD2. J gave up 5 bases and V 0 bases, and 1 base lay outside the gene matches. Germline V lookup: CDR1 LGHNA, CDR2 YSLEER. This CDR3 spans 15 amino acids. DNA for the CDR3: TGCGCCAGCAGCCAAGACACTAGCGGGAGAGATACGCAGTATTTT. Translating it yields CASSQDTSGRDTQYF.

This clonotype has ten or more counts. The genes are TRBV7-2 and TRBJ1-5, with 7 positions matching TRBD1. The CDR3 is 15 amino acids. V was clipped by 5 bases and J by 5 bases; unmatched bases: 9. Germline loops: CDR1 SGHTA, CDR2 FQGNSA. This CDR3 is CASSTSGTAHQPQHF. The CDR3 region has the DNA TGTGCCAGCAGCACGTCCGGGACAGCTCATCAGCCCCAGCATTTT.

This clonotype was counted a few times. The chain employs TRBV11-3 and TRBJ2-7, with TRBD2 matching over 7 bases. The germline V gene encodes CDR1 SGHNT and CDR2 YENEEA. V lost 4 bases to trimming and J lost 6 bases; unmatched junction nucleotides: 9. This CDR3 has 14 residues. The chain's CDR3 is CASSSWTRLLEQYV. DNA of the CDR3: TGTGCCAGCAGCTCGTGGACTAGACTCCTCGAGCAGTACGTC.

Many counts were recorded for this clonotype. This rearrangement joins TRBV5-1 to TRBJ1-6; no definite D call. The CDR3 covers 13 residues. Germline lookup yields CDR1 SGHRS and CDR2 YFSETQ. Trimming took off 6 bases at V and 7 bases at J, with 11 bases between the two ends. CDR3 nucleotides: TGCGCCAGCACAAGGACGGAAAATTCACCCCTCCACTTT. Amino acid sequence: CASTRTENSPLHF.

This clonotype was recorded many times. J is TRBJ1-2 and V is TRBV6-5; TRBD1 matches 8 bases. Germline V gene sequence: CDR1 MNHEY, CDR2 SVGAGI. This CDR3 comprises 15 residues. V shed 6 bases, J shed 2 bases, and the junction held 8 bases outside the gene matches. For the CDR3, the DNA is TGTGCCAGCAGACCCGGACAGGGTGCGAACTATGGCTACACCTTC. It yields the protein CASRPGQGANYGYTF.

Ten or more counts support this clonotype. The rearrangement uses TRBV5-1 and TRBJ1-1, with D maybe TRBD1 (6 bases). V lost 1 base, J lost 4 bases, and 14 bases lay in between. The V gene's germline CDR1 is SGHRS and CDR2 YFSETQ. There are 15 residues in the CDR3. The CDR3 spells CASSLLGGAGTEAFF. In nucleotides, the CDR3 is TGCGCCAGCAGCTTGTTGGGGGGCGCCGGCACTGAAGCTTTCTTT. Based on the CDR3 plus reference TRBV5-1 and TRBJ1-1, the full variable domain is KAGVTQTPRYLIKTRGQQVTLSCSPISGHRSVSWYQQTPGQGLQFLFEYFSETQRNKGNFPGRFSGRQFSNSRSEMNVSTLELGDSALYLCASSLLGGAGTEAFFGQGTRLTVV.

This clonotype has ten or more counts. The genes are TRBV5-1 and TRBJ2-7; D is unclear. V was trimmed by 4 bases and J by 0 bases, leaving 14 bases between them. Looked up from germline, CDR1 is SGHRS and CDR2 is YFSETQ. The CDR3 covers 15 residues. CDR3 loop: CASSPDVDFSYEQYF. The DNA for the CDR3 is TGCGCCAGCAGCCCCGACGTAGACTTCTCCTACGAGCAGTACTTC.

This clonotype was picked up many times. The rearrangement links TRBV15 to TRBJ1-1, with 7 positions matching TRBD1. Germline V gives CDR1 LNHNV, CDR2 YYDKDF (reference sequence). The CDR3 runs to 13 residues. J lost 5 bases, V lost 4 bases, and 4 bases had no gene match. The CDR3 region has the DNA TGTGCCACCAGCACAACAGGGGAGACTGAAGCTTTCTTT. It encodes CATSTTGETEAFF.

This clonotype was recorded many times. The chain uses TRBV9 and TRBJ1-5; no clear D gene. CDR1 is SGDLS and CDR2 is YYNGEE in the germline V gene. This CDR3 has 14 residues. The ends were cut back, 2 bases at V and 2 bases at J, with 8 bases in the middle. The CDR3 DNA reads as TGTGCCAGCAGCGTCGGCATGGGCAATCAGCCCCAGCATTTT. It is translated as CASSVGMGNQPQHF.

This clonotype was recorded many times. The chain recombines TRBV29-1 with TRBJ2-5, with D possibly matching TRBD1 (6 bases). The CDR3 covers 14 residues. In germline, CDR1 is SQVTM, CDR2 ANQGSEA. Trimming took 4 bases from V and 5 from J, leaving 17 bases between them. DNA for the CDR3: TGCAGCGTTGGCAAGGGGGTAGGCATGGAGACCCAGTACTTC. Translation: CSVGKGVGMETQYF.

This clonotype has only a few counts. J is TRBJ2-2 and V is TRBV5-4; 9 bases are shared with TRBD2. The germline V gene has CDR1 SGHNT and CDR2 YYREEE (reference sequence). CDR3 size: 17 residues. The ends lost 4 bases at V and 4 bases at J; junction bases unmatched: 11. This CDR3 is CASSLPVAGGPTGELFF. Here the CDR3 DNA reads TGTGCCAGCAGCCTCCCGGTGGCGGGGGGGCCCACCGGGGAGCTGTTTTTT.

The sample holds many counts of this clonotype. The rearrangement joins TRBV12-5 to TRBJ1-5; D is unclear. Germline loops: CDR1 LGHNT, CDR2 FRNRAP. This CDR3 comprises 14 residues. The germline V and J ends were trimmed by 7 bases and 2 bases, with 12 bases remaining between them. CDR3 in amino acids: CASAPFSGNQPQHF. CDR3 nucleotides: TGTGCTAGTGCCCCCTTTTCTGGCAATCAGCCCCAGCATTTT.

This clonotype was seen ten or more times. The chain is built from TRBV12-3 or TRBV12-4 and TRBJ1-5; 7 nucleotides align to TRBD1. Losses at the gene ends were 7 bases for V and 7 bases for J; bases not matched to a gene: 13. The CDR3 contains 15 residues. The CDR3 loop reads CASTSSDRPRQPQHF. In DNA, the CDR3 is TGTGCCAGCACCTCCTCGGACAGGCCTCGGCAGCCCCAGCATTTT.

This clonotype was recorded many times. This chain joins TRBV18 and TRBJ2-7; possibly TRBD2 for D (6 bases). The germline V and J ends were trimmed by 0 bases and 6 bases, with 9 bases remaining between them. The V gene's germline CDR1 is KGHSH and CDR2 LQKENI. The CDR3 totals 13 residues. CDR3 bases: TGTGCCAGCTCACCACCAGGAGGGGCCGAGCAGTACGTC. Translation: CASSPPGGAEQYV.

This chain links TRBV18 with TRBJ2-3; the match to TRBD1 covers 7 bases. V shed 4 bases, J shed 1 base, and the junction held 5 bases outside the gene matches. CDR1 and CDR2 (germline): KGHSH, LQKENI. The CDR3 consists of 15 residues. The CDR3, as DNA: TGTGCCAGCTCACGGGACAGTTGGGGCACAGATACGCAGTATTTT. This sequence encodes CASSRDSWGTDTQYF.

This clonotype was detected ten times or more. This chain connects TRBV7-7 to TRBJ2-1; 8 positions agree with TRBD1. CDR3 size: 14 residues. V lost 5 bases, J lost 7 bases, and 7 bases stayed unmatched. Germline V gene lookup returns CDR1 SSHAT and CDR2 FNYEAQ (reference sequence). The CDR3 sequence: CASSPDRERNEQFF. The CDR3 nucleotides are TGTGCCAGCAGCCCGGACAGGGAAAGGAATGAGCAGTTCTTC.

This clonotype was found many times. This chain uses TRBV7-9 with TRBJ2-2, with 8 bases identical to TRBD2. CDR1 and CDR2 (germline): SEHNR, FQNEAQ (reference sequence). This CDR3 contains 15 residues. With V trimmed by 3 bases and J by 6 bases, 6 bases remained unmatched. CDR3 DNA: TGTGCCAGCAGCTTTCGAGCGGGGGCTCCCGGGGAGCTGTTTTTT. Translation: CASSFRAGAPGELFF.

This clonotype came up many times. The CDR3 DNA is TGTGCCAGCAAAGGTCCGGGGCCCTACGAGCAGTACGTC. It encodes CASKGPGPYEQYV. The J gene is TRBJ2-7, the V gene TRBV27; either TRBD1 or TRBD2 may fit D (5 bases each). Trimming shortened V by 7 bases and J by 2 bases, and 12 bases separated the two germline ends. This CDR3 is 13 amino acids long. Germline V gene sequence: CDR1 MNHEY, CDR2 SMNVEV (reference sequence).

The table lists this clonotype with many counts. V is TRBV20-1 and J is TRBJ2-7; 12 bases map to TRBD2. The CDR3 covers 14 residues. Germline V CDR1 and CDR2: DFQATT, SNEGSKA (reference sequence). Trimming at V came to 1 base and at J to 3 bases, leaving 1 base not matched to a gene. The CDR3 DNA reads as TGCAGTGCTAGAGCTAGCGGGGGGGGCTACGAGCAGTACTTC. Protein product: CSARASGGGYEQYF.